The 15 T cell receptor beta chains listed next were all sequenced from one sample in a study of blood T cell repertoires in COVID-19. The table came from immunoSEQ multiplex PCR; TCRdb's copy has only in-frame clones and leaves some out. The data contain fewer than 400,000 clones, almost 90% of them seen just once; the ten biggest clones take up 2.9%. The specimen sequenced was peripheral blood. These receptors were taken from a woman aged 25-40 years with COVID-19, enrolled during active disease.

The rearrangement links TRBV28 to TRBJ1-2, with a tentative D call TRBD1 (6 bases). The germline V gene has CDR1 MDHEN and CDR2 SYDVKM. V lost 8 bases, J lost 6 bases, and 19 bases lay in between. The CDR3 has 14 amino acids. In DNA, the CDR3 is TGTGCCAGCGGTAGGGGGGGTGATAAAGATGGCTACACCTTC. Its translation is CASGRGGDKDGYTF.

The chain is built from TRBV5-1 and TRBJ2-3, with 11 bases fitting TRBD2. J lost 4 bases, V lost 2 bases, and 6 bases had no gene match. Germline loops: CDR1 SGHRS, CDR2 YFSETQ. The CDR3 spans 16 residues. The CDR3 DNA sequence: TGCGCCAGCAGCTTTCGTCTAGCGGGAGGTTCAGATACGCAGTATTTT. The encoded protein is CASSFRLAGGSDTQYF.

The chain recombines TRBV2 with TRBJ1-6, with D possibly matching TRBD1 (5 bases). V was cut by 3 bases and J by 2 bases, with 11 bases left in between. The germline V gene has CDR1 SNHLY and CDR2 FYNNEI. CDR3 length: 16 residues. The DNA of the CDR3 is TGTGCCAGCAGTGACGGGGGAAGCCCCTATAATTCACCCCTCCACTTT. Its translation: CASSDGGSPYNSPLHF.

The chain links TRBV30 to TRBJ1-2; no reliable D call. This CDR3 has 12 amino acids. Germline V lookup: CDR1 GTSNPN, CDR2 SVGIG (reference sequence). Trimming shortened V by 5 bases and J by 8 bases, and 15 bases separated the two germline ends. The CDR3 DNA reads TGTGCCTGGGACGACCTGACTGGCGGCTACACCTTC. Its protein product is CAWDDLTGGYTF. The full variable domain, completed using reference TRBV30 and TRBJ1-2, is SQTIHQWPATLVQPVGSPLSLECTVEGTSNPNLYWYRQAAGRGLQLLFYSVGIGQISSEVPQNLSASRPQDRQFILSSKKLLLSDSGFYLCAWDDLTGGYTFGSGTRLTVV.

V and J are TRBV28 and TRBJ1-1, with 7 bases aligning to TRBD1. Trimming at V came to 5 bases and at J to 1 base, leaving 7 bases not matched to a gene. This CDR3 has 15 amino acids. CDR1 is MDHEN and CDR2 is SYDVKM in the germline V gene. CDR3: CASSLGTAQNTEAFF. The CDR3 DNA follows: TGTGCCAGCAGTCTAGGGACAGCGCAGAACACTGAAGCTTTCTTT.

The chain couples TRBV30 to TRBJ1-5, with 7 bases matching TRBD1. J gave up 5 bases and V 2 bases, and 9 bases lay outside the gene matches. This CDR3 spans 15 amino acids. Germline V gene data show CDR1 as GTSNPN and CDR2 as SVGIG (reference sequence). As DNA, the CDR3 is TGTGCCTGGAGTACGCGGGACAGAGATTATCAGCCCCAGCATTTT. Amino acids: CAWSTRDRDYQPQHF.

This clone was seen once. At the DNA level, this CDR3 is encoded by other sequences in the same sample as well. The rearrangement links TRBV5-1 to TRBJ1-1, with D perhaps matching TRBD1 (5 bases). From germline, CDR1 is SGHRS and CDR2 YFSETQ. V lost 0 bases to trimming and J lost 1 base, with 7 bases between them. This CDR3 is 14 amino acids long. The CDR3: CASSLGQTNTEAFF. The CDR3 DNA follows: TGCGCCAGCAGCTTGGGACAGACGAACACTGAAGCTTTCTTT.

V gene TRBV4-1 combines with J gene TRBJ2-3; 9 bases agree with TRBD2. CDR1 and CDR2 from the germline V gene are MGHRA and YSYEKL. This CDR3 contains 17 residues. Trimming at V came to 0 bases and at J to 6 bases, leaving 10 bases not matched to a gene. CDR3 in DNA: TGCGCCAGCAGCCAAGAGGCAGTAGCGGGAGATGTGGATACGCAGTATTTT. Residues: CASSQEAVAGDVDTQYF.

The rearrangement links TRBV7-9 to TRBJ1-6; D is possibly TRBD1 (5 bases). The ends were cut back, 1 base at V and 9 bases at J, with 10 bases in the middle. This CDR3 has 14 amino acids. The germline CDR1 and CDR2 sequences are SEHNR and FQNEAQ (reference sequence). CDR3 sequence: CASSLEMGGSPLHF. DNA for the CDR3: TGTGCCAGCAGCTTAGAAATGGGGGGTTCACCCCTCCACTTT.

This clone appeared a single time. The V and J genes are TRBV10-3 and TRBJ2-2, with TRBD2 matching over 8 bases. The CDR3 loop spans 13 amino acids. The V gene's germline CDR1 is ENHRY and CDR2 SYGVKD. The trim removed 7 bases at V and 6 bases at J, leaving 4 bases unmatched. The CDR3 reads CAIKGAGAGELFF. The CDR3, as DNA: TGTGCCATCAAGGGAGCGGGGGCCGGGGAGCTGTTTTTT.

V gene TRBV11-2 combines with J gene TRBJ2-1; TRBD2 matches at 7 bases. The ends lost 0 bases at V and 4 bases at J; junction bases unmatched: 6. CDR3 length: 16 amino acids. The V gene's germline CDR1 is SGHAT and CDR2 FQNNGV. CDR3 nucleotide sequence: TGTGCCAGCAGCTTAGAGTGGGACTACACATACAATGAGCAGTTCTTC. This sequence encodes CASSLEWDYTYNEQFF.

The CDR3 loop is CASKRGRANEKLFF. The CDR3 DNA reads TGTGCCAGTAAGAGAGGGAGAGCTAATGAAAAACTGTTTTTT. The V gene is TRBV19, the J gene TRBJ1-4; D unclear. Germline lookup yields CDR1 LNHDA and CDR2 SQIVND (reference sequence). This CDR3 contains 14 residues. The V and J ends lost 7 bases and 3 bases respectively, with 12 bases between them. The full variable domain, with the rest looked up from reference TRBV19 and TRBJ1-4, is DGGITQSPKYLFRKEGQNVTLSCEQNLNHDAMYWYRQDPGQGLRLIYYSQIVNDFQKGDIAEGYSVSREKKESFPLTVTSAQKNPTAFYLCASKRGRANEKLFFGSGTQLSVL.

This clone was seen a few times. V usage is TRBV5-6 and J usage is TRBJ1-5, with no clear D. Trimming removed 3 bases at V and 2 bases at J, with 9 bases between. Germline-derived CDR1 and CDR2 are SGHDT and YYEEEE. The CDR3 sequence is 14 residues long. CDR3 sequence: CASSSSGGNQPQHF. The DNA of the CDR3 is TGTGCCAGCAGCTCTTCAGGCGGCAATCAGCCCCAGCATTTT.

This clone was observed once. V is TRBV9 and J is TRBJ1-1; D ambiguous. The germline V gene encodes CDR1 SGDLS and CDR2 YYNGEE. The CDR3 extends over 16 amino acids. The V end lost 4 bases, the J end lost 5 bases, and 21 bases lay between the germline ends. The CDR3 spells CASSSARVGSRTEAFF. CDR3 bases: TGTGCCAGCAGCTCAGCACGCGTGGGGAGTCGGACTGAAGCTTTCTTT.

This sequence joins TRBV27 and TRBJ2-6; TRBD1 agrees at 7 bases. The germline gives CDR1 MNHEY, CDR2 SMNVEV (reference sequence). This CDR3 comprises 16 residues. With V trimmed by 2 bases and J by 4 bases, 5 bases remained unmatched. The CDR3 DNA reads TGTGCCAGCAGTTTAGAGGGGGCGGCAGGGGCCAACGTCCTGACTTTC. It is translated as CASSLEGAAGANVLTF.